Presented here are 22 T cell receptor beta chains from one specimen sequenced in a study of blood T cell repertoires in COVID-19 (dated by TCRdb to about 2020). Libraries were prepared through the immunoSEQ multiplex PCR assay. In TCRdb, the immuneACCESS table is reduced to in-frame sequences with V and J assigned. These tables do not hold every clone; where another copy was compared, an unresolved V gene accounts for under half, and the others remain unexplained. For this sample the table gives 70,000 or so clones, of which approximately 80% were detected only once. Together, the top ten hold under 15% of the sample. The sample comprised peripheral blood. These receptor sequences come from a man aged 55 to 70 with COVID-19, enrolled during active disease.

This chain connects TRBV5-1 to TRBJ1-4; D unclear. V was shortened by 4 bases and J by 5 bases, with 18 bases between the two germline ends. The CDR3 totals 16 residues. From germline, CDR1 is SGHRS and CDR2 YFSETQ. The CDR3 DNA reads as TGCGCCAGCAGCCGGACGGAGGGCAGATTGAATGAAAAACTGTTTTTT. Its translation is CASSRTEGRLNEKLFF. The complete variable domain, with remaining parts taken from reference TRBV5-1 and TRBJ1-4, reads KAGVTQTPRYLIKTRGQQVTLSCSPISGHRSVSWYQQTPGQGLQFLFEYFSETQRNKGNFPGRFSGRQFSNSRSEMNVSTLELGDSALYLCASSRTEGRLNEKLFFGSGTQLSVL.

The chain recombines TRBV5-4 with TRBJ2-5; D is undetermined. Per the germline V gene, CDR1 is SGHNT and CDR2 is YYREEE (reference sequence). Trimming cost V 4 bases and J 4 bases, with 11 bases left between them. There are 13 residues in the CDR3. CDR3 nucleotides: TGTGCCAGCAGCCGCGATTACTCAGAGACCCAGTACTTC. This gives the protein CASSRDYSETQYF.

V is TRBV27 and J is TRBJ1-5; D is uncertain. Germline V CDR1 and CDR2: MNHEY, SMNVEV (reference sequence). The CDR3 consists of 14 residues. V was pared by 0 bases and J by 6 bases, with 9 bases between. The CDR3 nucleotides read TGTGCCAGCAGTTTATCATCTACGGGTCAGCCCCAGCATTTT. This sequence encodes CASSLSSTGQPQHF.

V and J are TRBV30 and TRBJ1-2; perhaps TRBD1 as D (5 bases). Looked up from germline, CDR1 is GTSNPN and CDR2 is SVGIG (reference sequence). The CDR3 length is 13 residues. The V end was cut by 3 bases, the J end by 6 bases, with 14 bases between. The CDR3 DNA reads as TGTGCCTGGAGCGGCTCAGGGTACGATGGCTACACCTTC. It is translated as CAWSGSGYDGYTF.

The chain employs TRBV5-6 and TRBJ1-2, with D tentatively TRBD1 (5 bases). CDR3 size: 15 residues. V lost 0 bases to trimming and J lost 2 bases, with 11 bases between them. Germline V CDR1 and CDR2: SGHDT, YYEEEE. Here the CDR3 reads CASSLVGGKNYGYTF. CDR3 in DNA: TGTGCCAGCAGCTTGGTTGGGGGGAAGAACTATGGCTACACCTTC.

V gene TRBV12-3 or TRBV12-4 combines with J gene TRBJ2-2; D uncertain. The CDR3 extends over 12 amino acids. V was trimmed by 6 bases and J by 5 bases, leaving 7 bases between them. CDR3 DNA: TGTGCCAGCAGCCTCTATACCGGGGAGCTGTTTTTT. It is translated as CASSLYTGELFF.

This rearrangement joins TRBV2 to TRBJ2-5; D possibly corresponds to TRBD1 (6 bases). Trimming took 3 bases from V and 7 from J, leaving 15 bases between them. Per the germline V gene, CDR1 is SNHLY and CDR2 is FYNNEI. The CDR3 runs to 14 residues. The CDR3 is CASSEGTPAPTQYF. DNA of the CDR3: TGTGCCAGCAGTGAGGGGACACCCGCTCCGACCCAGTACTTC.

This chain joins TRBV6-1 and TRBJ2-2; a possible D gene is TRBD2 (7 bases). Trimming stripped 1 base from V and 5 bases from J, with 11 bases between. CDR3 length: 15 residues. CDR1 and CDR2 (germline): MNHNS, SASEGT. The CDR3 nucleotides read TGTGCCAGCAGTGAAGGGGGAGGGGGGACCGGGGAGCTGTTTTTT. Encoded protein: CASSEGGGGTGELFF.

This sequence joins TRBV11-2 and TRBJ2-7, with D maybe TRBD2 (6 bases). V lost 5 bases, J lost 0 bases, and 14 bases lay in between. Looked up from germline, CDR1 is SGHAT and CDR2 is FQNNGV. The CDR3 sequence is 15 residues long. CDR3 sequence reads: CASSRDFLLSYEQYF. CDR3 nucleotides: TGTGCCAGCAGCCGGGACTTCCTCCTCTCCTACGAGCAGTACTTC.

The genes are TRBV28 and TRBJ1-5; unclear D gene. The V gene's germline CDR1 is MDHEN and CDR2 SYDVKM. The CDR3 spans 11 residues. V lost 6 bases, J lost 9 bases, and 9 bases lay in between. The CDR3 region is CASSRKWPQHF. DNA of the CDR3: TGTGCCAGCAGCCGTAAATGGCCCCAGCATTTT.

The chain carries TRBV6-6 and TRBJ1-5; TRBD1 might be the D (5 bases). The CDR3 covers 14 residues. Trimming removed 2 bases from V and 3 bases from J, with 8 bases in between. CDR1 and CDR2 from the germline V gene are MNHNY and SVGAGI (reference sequence). The CDR3 loop is CASSYGAYNQPQHF. The CDR3 region has the DNA TGTGCCAGCAGTTACGGGGCGTACAATCAGCCCCAGCATTTT.

The genes are TRBV2 and TRBJ2-3, with 7 bases fitting TRBD2. Germline V CDR1 and CDR2: SNHLY, FYNNEI. Trimming cost V 3 bases and J 2 bases; bases outside gene matches: 14. This CDR3 spans 18 amino acids. CDR3 DNA sequence: TGTGCCAGCAGTGACGGCGGGAGCGGGCCAAAGACCACAGATACGCAGTATTTT. Its translation is CASSDGGSGPKTTDTQYF.

V gene TRBV9 combines with J gene TRBJ2-3; 12 nucleotides align to TRBD1. The V gene's germline CDR1 is SGDLS and CDR2 YYNGEE. This CDR3 region has 15 residues. Losses at the gene ends were 5 bases for V and 4 bases for J; bases not matched to a gene: 5. CDR3 nucleotides: TGTGCCAGCAGTCCGGGACAGGGGGCTTCAGATACGCAGTATTTT. Translation gives CASSPGQGASDTQYF.

This clone came up a few times. This chain links TRBV28 with TRBJ2-5, with unresolved D. The CDR3 loop spans 13 amino acids. Trimming left V 7 bases short and J 2 bases short, with 11 bases between. The germline CDR1 and CDR2 sequences are MDHEN and SYDVKM. The CDR3 nucleotides are TGTGCCAGCACCACTTTACAGCAAGAGACCCAGTACTTC. It codes for CASTTLQQETQYF.

Details on this clone: This same CDR3 is encoded by further DNA sequences in the sample. The V gene is TRBV5-1, the J gene TRBJ1-1; 7 bases are a match to TRBD1. V gave up 2 bases and J gave up 3 bases; unmatched junction bases: 4. The CDR3 sequence is 14 residues long. Germline CDR1 is SGHRS and CDR2 is YFSETQ. The CDR3 DNA follows: TGCGCCAGCAGCTTTACAGGGGCGGACACTGAAGCTTTCTTT. As protein: CASSFTGADTEAFF. Full variable domain (outside the CDR3, taken from reference TRBV5-1 and TRBJ1-1): KAGVTQTPRYLIKTRGQQVTLSCSPISGHRSVSWYQQTPGQGLQFLFEYFSETQRNKGNFPGRFSGRQFSNSRSEMNVSTLELGDSALYLCASSFTGADTEAFFGQGTRLTVV.

The chain joins TRBV6-5 to TRBJ2-7; the D is unclear. V shed 7 bases and J shed 2 bases, with 15 bases lying between them. The CDR3 has 14 residues. CDR1 is MNHEY and CDR2 is SVGAGI in the germline V gene. The CDR3 spells CASTKPTNPYEQYF. CDR3 nucleotides: TGTGCCAGCACCAAACCTACGAACCCCTACGAGCAGTACTTC.

The chain has TRBV10-3 and TRBJ1-2; a weak D match, TRBD1 (5 bases). Germline V CDR1 and CDR2: ENHRY, SYGVKD. V gave up 3 bases and J gave up 1 base, with 12 bases separating them. The CDR3 contains 15 residues. The chain's CDR3 is CAISDPGGGNYGYTF. The CDR3 bases are TGTGCCATCAGTGACCCCGGGGGGGGTAACTATGGCTACACCTTC.

This rearrangement joins TRBV5-6 to TRBJ1-6, with D possibly matching TRBD1 (5 bases). V lost 4 bases, J lost 1 base, and 15 bases lay in between. Germline CDR1 is SGHDT and CDR2 is YYEEEE. This CDR3 has 17 amino acids. This chain's CDR3 is CASSRRVEESYNSPLHF. The CDR3 nucleotides are TGTGCCAGCAGCCGCAGGGTAGAGGAGTCCTATAATTCACCCCTCCACTTT.

The J gene is TRBJ2-1, the V gene TRBV11-2; TRBD2 agrees at 11 bases. V lost 1 base, J lost 5 bases, and 10 bases stayed unmatched. Germline V lookup: CDR1 SGHAT, CDR2 FQNNGV. CDR3 size: 18 residues. The CDR3 DNA reads as TGTGCCAGCAGCTTAGGTTGGATAGCGGGGGGGCGAGACAATGAGCAGTTCTTC. Protein product: CASSLGWIAGGRDNEQFF.

In this sample, this clone is medium-sized (0.01 to 0.1%). The rearrangement links TRBV3-1 (or the pseudogene TRBV3-2) to TRBJ2-7; the D is unclear. Germline CDR1 reads LGHDT; CDR2 reads YNNKEL (reference sequence). The CDR3 extends over 12 amino acids. Trimming took off 4 bases at V and 2 bases at J, with 6 bases between the two ends. CDR3 nucleotide sequence: TGTGCCAGCAGCCGTTCGGCCTACGAGCAGTACTTC. Translation gives CASSRSAYEQYF.

The gene calls are TRBV6-1 and TRBJ2-5; D not certain. The CDR3 is 13 amino acids. Germline V gives CDR1 MNHNS, CDR2 SASEGT. Trimming removed 2 bases at V and 4 bases at J, with 8 bases between. The CDR3 nucleotides are TGTGCCAGCAGTGAATACGGTCGAGAGACCCAGTACTTC. This encodes CASSEYGRETQYF.

This sequence joins TRBV24-1 and TRBJ2-3; tentatively, D is TRBD2 (5 bases). V was cut by 4 bases and J by 3 bases, with 16 bases left in between. CDR3 length: 16 amino acids. Germline CDR1 and CDR2: KGHDR and SFDVKD. CDR3 sequence (DNA): TGTGCCACCAGTGACCCCAACGGGGTTAGGACAGATACGCAGTATTTT. This translates into CATSDPNGVRTDTQYF.